This TCR beta chain was observed in a study of blood T cells in healthy people across ages. Next came a second PCR, run for roughly 6 to 11 cycles, which used a sample-barcoded 5' primer along with a J-beta primer mix. MiXCR, applied by TCRdb to the 5' RACE reads, yields one record per CDR3 protein. The repertoire includes 600,000 to 1,000,000 distinct CDR3 sequences, around 25% of them detected once, and approximately 4% sits in the top ten. This clonotype was picked up one time. This CDR3 contains 12 residues. V shed 7 bases and J shed 4 bases, with 10 bases lying between them. A further study also used this sample, focusing on T cells of mothers and their children.

The sequence was obtained from a boy aged 5-17 years in good health. This chain links TRBV12-3 or TRBV12-4 with TRBJ1-2; D uncertain. The sample consisted of blood. The CDR3 sequence is CASTAQTYGYTF. CDR3 coding DNA: TGTGCCAGCACCGCCCAGACCTATGGCTACACCTTC.